What follows describes a single T cell receptor beta chain. Its cognate antigen is unknown. These data belong to a study of cytomegalovirus exposure and HLA in healthy donors. Regarding the study as a whole: Usually a TCR sequence was rare, but some public TCRs were found in many donors.

Primers for the PCR totalled 60 Vbeta and 13 Jbeta. In the original processing: A later analysis counted 65 million to 95 million unique TCR beta chains, around 10 million shared. The assay was immunoSEQ multiplex PCR, and TCRdb's table has in-frame clones only and misses some. The V and J calls and the clone size are those of that table, but D and trimming were determined from the DNA. The sample consists of around 90,000 clones, 85% of them appearing once. The source material was PBMCs. This clonotype was obtained from a man aged 35 to 55 in good health and CMV-seropositive.

The CDR3 sequence is CASSQGGLAEYEQYF. In DNA form, the CDR3 reads TGTGCCAGCAGCCAGGGGGGACTAGCGGAATACGAGCAGTACTTC. The chain has TRBV14 and TRBJ2-7, with 11 bases that match TRBD2. V lost 3 bases and J lost 4; bases outside the gene matches: 5. This CDR3 is built from 15 residues. Per the germline V gene, CDR1 is SGHDN and CDR2 is FVKESK. The variable domain in full, completed from reference TRBV14 and TRBJ2-7, reads EAGVTQFPSHSVIEKGQTVTLRCDPISGHDNLYWYRRVMGKEIKFLLHFVKESKQDESGMPNNRFLAERTGGTYSTLKVQPAELEDSGVYFCASSQGGLAEYEQYFGPGTRLTVT.